The 9 T cell receptor beta chains below were found in one sample sequenced in a study of T cell repertoires in cytomegalovirus infection. Their specific antigens are unknown. A single record per CDR3 protein comes from TCRdb applying MiXCR to the reads. The table lists approximately 770,000 distinct CDR3 sequences, 29% of them singletons, with roughly 14% in the top ten. The sample here was cultured CD8+ T cells from PBMCs, taken from culture after CMV antigen stimulation. The source is a human donor in good health (CMV status not recorded). Some clones in this sample may be carry-over from other donors' samples.

This clonotype was recorded at least ten times. V gene TRBV27 combines with J gene TRBJ2-2, with a possible D match to TRBD1 (5 bases). Germline loops: CDR1 MNHEY, CDR2 SMNVEV (reference sequence). The CDR3 has 14 residues. Trimming shortened V by 2 bases and J by 3 bases, and 7 bases separated the two germline ends. Here the CDR3 reads CASSLDRYTGELFF. The CDR3 DNA sequence: TGTGCCAGCAGTTTAGACAGATACACCGGGGAGCTGTTTTTT.

CDR3 sequence (DNA): TGTGCCAGCAGCCCAGTTGGGGGAGCGGACGGAGAGACCCAGTACTTC. This translates into CASSPVGGADGETQYF. V usage is TRBV7-9 and J usage is TRBJ2-5; the D call may be TRBD1 or TRBD2 (5 bases each). Trimming took off 5 bases at V and 4 bases at J, with 20 bases between the two ends. The CDR3 extends over 16 amino acids. Germline V CDR1 and CDR2: SEHNR, FQNEAQ (reference sequence).

The chain recombines TRBV19 with TRBJ2-6; D not resolved. The CDR3 contains 17 residues. Trimming took 1 base from V and 1 from J, leaving 11 bases between them. Germline loops: CDR1 LNHDA, CDR2 SQIVND (reference sequence). For the CDR3, the DNA is TGTGCCAGTAGTATAGGCCGTACAGTATCTGGGGCCAACGTCCTGACTTTC. Its protein product is CASSIGRTVSGANVLTF.

The chain carries TRBV28 and TRBJ2-7; D gene uncertain. Germline CDR1 is MDHEN and CDR2 is SYDVKM. V was pared by 5 bases and J by 2 bases, with 16 bases between. This CDR3 comprises 15 residues. The CDR3 is CASSPLRLSTYEQYV. The CDR3 region has the DNA TGTGCCAGCAGTCCACTCAGACTCTCAACCTACGAGCAGTACGTC.

The chain recombines TRBV11-2 with TRBJ1-2; 8 nucleotides line up with TRBD1. Germline V CDR1 and CDR2: SGHAT, FQNNGV. The CDR3 has 18 amino acids. After removal of 3 bases from V and 0 bases from J, the junction contained 12 bases not matched to a gene. The CDR3 loop is CASSFHIPGQGANYGYTF. The CDR3 DNA follows: TGTGCCAGCAGCTTCCATATTCCCGGACAGGGAGCTAACTATGGCTACACCTTC.

There are a few counts of this clonotype. The chain combines TRBV6-5 with TRBJ1-5; 7 bases are a match to TRBD1. The CDR3 totals 15 residues. After removal of 7 bases from V and 0 bases from J, the junction contained 6 bases not matched to a gene. The germline V gene has CDR1 MNHEY and CDR2 SVGAGI. The CDR3 DNA reads as TGTGCCAGCAACGGGACAGTTACTAGCAATCAGCCCCAGCATTTT. Amino acids: CASNGTVTSNQPQHF.

V and J are TRBV12-3 or TRBV12-4 and TRBJ2-7; D unclear. The germline V and J ends were trimmed by 10 bases and 0 bases, with 10 bases remaining between them. The CDR3 extends over 12 amino acids. The CDR3 sequence: CATRLDSYEQYF. The CDR3 bases are TGTGCCACCCGGTTAGACTCCTACGAGCAGTACTTC.

This clonotype was seen at least ten times. The chain recombines TRBV12-3 or TRBV12-4 with TRBJ1-5; perhaps TRBD1 as D (5 bases). V was clipped by 6 bases and J by 4 bases, with 13 bases between them. The CDR3 has 14 residues. The CDR3 coding sequence is TGTGCCAGCAGCCCGGGATGGGGGAATCAGCCCCAGCATTTT. It encodes CASSPGWGNQPQHF.

A word on this clonotype: The junction differs from germline at one of its ends, possibly a read error. J is TRBJ2-5 and V is TRBV12-3 or TRBV12-4; possibly TRBD2 for D (7 bases). The CDR3 loop spans 17 amino acids. CDR3 region: CARSPTDRGAIQETQYF. CDR3 sequence (DNA): TGTGCCCGCAGCCCGACGGATCGGGGGGCGATCCAAGAGACCCAGTACTTC.